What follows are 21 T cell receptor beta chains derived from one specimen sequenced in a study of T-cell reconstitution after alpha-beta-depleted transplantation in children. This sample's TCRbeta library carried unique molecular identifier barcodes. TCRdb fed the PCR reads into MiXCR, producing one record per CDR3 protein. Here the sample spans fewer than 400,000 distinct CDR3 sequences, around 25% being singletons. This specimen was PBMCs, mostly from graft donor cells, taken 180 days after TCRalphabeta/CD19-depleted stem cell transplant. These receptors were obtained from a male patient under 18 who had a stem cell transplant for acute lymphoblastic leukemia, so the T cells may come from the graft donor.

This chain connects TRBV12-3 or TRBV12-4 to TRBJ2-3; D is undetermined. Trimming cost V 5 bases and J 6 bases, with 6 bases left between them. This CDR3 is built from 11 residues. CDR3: CASSVWDTQYF. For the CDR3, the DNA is TGTGCCAGCAGTGTGTGGGATACGCAGTATTTT.

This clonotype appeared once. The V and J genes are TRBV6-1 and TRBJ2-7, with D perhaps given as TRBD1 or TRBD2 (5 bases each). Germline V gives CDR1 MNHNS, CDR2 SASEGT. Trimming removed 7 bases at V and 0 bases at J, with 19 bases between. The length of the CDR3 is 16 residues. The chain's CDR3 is CASNPGTVLRSYEQYF. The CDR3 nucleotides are TGTGCCAGCAATCCCGGGACCGTTCTACGCTCCTACGAGCAGTACTTC.

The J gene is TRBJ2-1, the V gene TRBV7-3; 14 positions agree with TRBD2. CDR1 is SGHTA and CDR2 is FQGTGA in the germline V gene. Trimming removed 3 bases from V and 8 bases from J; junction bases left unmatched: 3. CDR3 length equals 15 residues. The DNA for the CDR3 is TGTGCCAGCAGCTTTGGGGGACTAGCGGGAGATGAGCAGTTCTTC. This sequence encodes CASSFGGLAGDEQFF.

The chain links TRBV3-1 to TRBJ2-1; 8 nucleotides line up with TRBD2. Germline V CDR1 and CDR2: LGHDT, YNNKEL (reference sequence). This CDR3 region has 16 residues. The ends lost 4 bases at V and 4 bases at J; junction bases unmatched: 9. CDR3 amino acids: CASSPSGGRVYNEQFF. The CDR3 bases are TGTGCCAGCAGCCCTTCGGGGGGGCGAGTTTACAATGAGCAGTTCTTC.

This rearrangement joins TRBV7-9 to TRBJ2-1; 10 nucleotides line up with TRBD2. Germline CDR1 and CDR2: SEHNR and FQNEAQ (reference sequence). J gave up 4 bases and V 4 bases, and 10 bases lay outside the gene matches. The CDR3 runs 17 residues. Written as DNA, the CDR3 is TGTGCCAGCAGCTCGGAGCGGGAGGGCCGGTTTTACAATGAGCAGTTCTTC. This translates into CASSSEREGRFYNEQFF.

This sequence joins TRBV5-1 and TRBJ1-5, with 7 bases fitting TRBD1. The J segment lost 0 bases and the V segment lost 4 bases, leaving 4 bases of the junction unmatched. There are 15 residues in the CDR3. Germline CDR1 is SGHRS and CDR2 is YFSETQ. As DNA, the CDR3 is TGCGCCAGCAGCCCAGACAGGGCTAGCAATCAGCCCCAGCATTTT. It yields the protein CASSPDRASNQPQHF.

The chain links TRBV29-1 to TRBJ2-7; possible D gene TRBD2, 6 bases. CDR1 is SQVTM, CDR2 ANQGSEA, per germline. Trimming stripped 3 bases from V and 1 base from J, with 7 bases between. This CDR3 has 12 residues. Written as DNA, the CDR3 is TGCAGCGTTGAGCGGGGTTCCTACGAGCAGTACTTC. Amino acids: CSVERGSYEQYF.

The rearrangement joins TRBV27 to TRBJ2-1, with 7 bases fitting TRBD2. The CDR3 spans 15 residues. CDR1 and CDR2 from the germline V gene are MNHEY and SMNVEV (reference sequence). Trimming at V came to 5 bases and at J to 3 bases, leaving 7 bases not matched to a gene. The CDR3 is CASSLRERGYNEQFF. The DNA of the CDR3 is TGTGCCAGCAGTCTGCGGGAGCGGGGCTACAATGAGCAGTTCTTC.

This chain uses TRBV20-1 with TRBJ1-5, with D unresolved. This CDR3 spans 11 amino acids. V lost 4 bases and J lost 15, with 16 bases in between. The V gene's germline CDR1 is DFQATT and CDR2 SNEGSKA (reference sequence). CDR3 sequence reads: CSATAQRVRHF. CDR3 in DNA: TGCAGTGCTACCGCCCAAAGGGTCCGGCATTTT.

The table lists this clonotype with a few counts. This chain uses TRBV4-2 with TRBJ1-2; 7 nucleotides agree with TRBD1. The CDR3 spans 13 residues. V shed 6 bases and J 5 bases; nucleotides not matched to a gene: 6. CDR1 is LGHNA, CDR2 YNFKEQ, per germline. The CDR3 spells CASRADREYGYTF. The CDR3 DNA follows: TGTGCCAGCAGGGCCGACAGGGAGTATGGCTACACCTTC.

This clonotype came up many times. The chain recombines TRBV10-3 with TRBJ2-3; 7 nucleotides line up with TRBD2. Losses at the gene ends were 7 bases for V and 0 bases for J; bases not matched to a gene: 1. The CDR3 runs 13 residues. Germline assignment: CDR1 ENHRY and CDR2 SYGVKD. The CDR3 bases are TGTGCCATCACTAGCGGAAGCACAGATACGCAGTATTTT. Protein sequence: CAITSGSTDTQYF.

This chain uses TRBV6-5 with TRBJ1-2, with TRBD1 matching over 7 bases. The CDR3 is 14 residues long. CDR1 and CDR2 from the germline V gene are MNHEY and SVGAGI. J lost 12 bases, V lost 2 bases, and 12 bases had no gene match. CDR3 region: CASSYDRAGLNDTF. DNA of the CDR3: TGTGCCAGCAGTTACGACAGGGCCGGCCTCAACGACACCTTC.

This CDR3 is CASSLAVPYEQYF. The CDR3 nucleotides are TGTGCCAGCAGTTTGGCAGTCCCCTACGAGCAGTACTTC. The V call is TRBV27, the J call TRBJ2-7; D remains unclear. V lost 3 bases and J 2 bases, leaving 8 bases between the germline ends. Per germline, CDR1 MNHEY and CDR2 SMNVEV (reference sequence). This CDR3 is built from 13 residues.

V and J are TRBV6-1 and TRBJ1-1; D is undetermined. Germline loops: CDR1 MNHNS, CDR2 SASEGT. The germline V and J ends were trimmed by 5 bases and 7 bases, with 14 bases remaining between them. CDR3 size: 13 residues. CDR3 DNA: TGTGCCAGCAGTCGCCGACATCAACATGAAGCTTTCTTT. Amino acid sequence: CASSRRHQHEAFF.

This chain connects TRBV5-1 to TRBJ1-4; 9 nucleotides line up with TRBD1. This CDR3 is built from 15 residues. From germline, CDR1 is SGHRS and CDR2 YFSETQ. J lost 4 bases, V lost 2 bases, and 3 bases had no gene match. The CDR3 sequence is CASSLTGGGNEKLFF. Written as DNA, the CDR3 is TGCGCCAGCAGCTTAACAGGGGGCGGTAATGAAAAACTGTTTTTT.

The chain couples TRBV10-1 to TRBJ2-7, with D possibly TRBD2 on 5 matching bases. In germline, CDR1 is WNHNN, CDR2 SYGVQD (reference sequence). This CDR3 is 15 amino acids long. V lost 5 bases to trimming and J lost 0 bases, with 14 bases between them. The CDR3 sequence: CASSHSGIASYEQYF. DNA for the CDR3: TGCGCCAGCAGTCATTCCGGGATAGCCTCCTACGAGCAGTACTTC.

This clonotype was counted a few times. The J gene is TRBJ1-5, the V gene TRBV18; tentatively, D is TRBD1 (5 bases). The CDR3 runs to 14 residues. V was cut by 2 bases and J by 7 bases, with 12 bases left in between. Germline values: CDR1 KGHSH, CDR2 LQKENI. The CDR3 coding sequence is TGTGCCAGCTCACCAGCGGGAAGGGGCCAGCCCCAGCATTTT. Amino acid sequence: CASSPAGRGQPQHF.

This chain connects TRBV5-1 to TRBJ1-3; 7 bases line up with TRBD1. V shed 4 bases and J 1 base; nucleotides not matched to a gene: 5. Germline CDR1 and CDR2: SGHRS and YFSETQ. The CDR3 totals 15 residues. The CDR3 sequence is CASSRTGASGNTIYF. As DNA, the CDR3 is TGCGCCAGCAGCCGGACAGGCGCTTCTGGAAACACCATATATTTT.

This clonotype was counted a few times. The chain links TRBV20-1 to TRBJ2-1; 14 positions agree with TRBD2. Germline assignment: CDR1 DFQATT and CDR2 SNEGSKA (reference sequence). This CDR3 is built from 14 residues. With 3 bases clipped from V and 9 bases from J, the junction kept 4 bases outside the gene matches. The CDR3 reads CSARGLAGVGEQFF. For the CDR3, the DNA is TGCAGTGCTAGGGGACTAGCGGGAGTCGGTGAGCAGTTCTTC.

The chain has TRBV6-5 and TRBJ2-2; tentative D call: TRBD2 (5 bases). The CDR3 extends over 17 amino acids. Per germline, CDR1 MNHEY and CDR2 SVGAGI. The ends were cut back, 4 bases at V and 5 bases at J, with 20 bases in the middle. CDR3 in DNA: TGTGCCAGCAGTTTCTCGACCCGGGCCACGGGGACCGGGGAGCTGTTTTTT. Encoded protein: CASSFSTRATGTGELFF.

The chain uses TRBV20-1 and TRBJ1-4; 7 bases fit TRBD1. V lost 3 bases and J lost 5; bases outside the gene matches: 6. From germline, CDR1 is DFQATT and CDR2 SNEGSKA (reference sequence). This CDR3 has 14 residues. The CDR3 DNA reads TGCAGTGCTAGCCTGGACAGGCGAAATGAAAAACTGTTTTTT. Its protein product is CSASLDRRNEKLFF.